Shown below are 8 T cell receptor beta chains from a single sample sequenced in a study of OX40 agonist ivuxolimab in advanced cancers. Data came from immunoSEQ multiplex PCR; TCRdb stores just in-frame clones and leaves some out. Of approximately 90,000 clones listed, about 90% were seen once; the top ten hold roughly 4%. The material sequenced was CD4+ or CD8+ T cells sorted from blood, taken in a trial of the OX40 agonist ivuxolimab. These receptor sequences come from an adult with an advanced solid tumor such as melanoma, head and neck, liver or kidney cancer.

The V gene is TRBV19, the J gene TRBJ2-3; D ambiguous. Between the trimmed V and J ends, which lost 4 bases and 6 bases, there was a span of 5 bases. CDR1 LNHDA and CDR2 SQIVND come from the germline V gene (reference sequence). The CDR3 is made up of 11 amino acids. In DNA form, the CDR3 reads TGTGCCAGTAGTACGAGGGATACGCAGTATTTT. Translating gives CASSTRDTQYF. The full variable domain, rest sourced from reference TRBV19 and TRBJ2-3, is DGGITQSPKYLFRKEGQNVTLSCEQNLNHDAMYWYRQDPGQGLRLIYYSQIVNDFQKGDIAEGYSVSREKKESFPLTVTSAQKNPTAFYLCASSTRDTQYFGPGTRLTVL.

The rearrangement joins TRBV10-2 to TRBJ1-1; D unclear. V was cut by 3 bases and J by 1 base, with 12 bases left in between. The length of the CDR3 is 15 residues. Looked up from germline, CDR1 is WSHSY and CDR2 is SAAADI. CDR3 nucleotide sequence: TGCGCCAGCAGTGAATTGGGGATTGAGAACACTGAAGCTTTCTTT. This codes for CASSELGIENTEAFF.

The CDR3 DNA reads TGTGCCAGCAGCCCCCGGTCGGGACTCTCCTACGAGCAGTACGTC. It encodes CASSPRSGLSYEQYV. This chain links TRBV11-3 with TRBJ2-7; maybe TRBD2 (6 bases). V lost 5 bases and J 0 bases, leaving 14 bases between the germline ends. CDR3 length equals 15 residues. Germline V lookup: CDR1 SGHNT, CDR2 YENEEA.

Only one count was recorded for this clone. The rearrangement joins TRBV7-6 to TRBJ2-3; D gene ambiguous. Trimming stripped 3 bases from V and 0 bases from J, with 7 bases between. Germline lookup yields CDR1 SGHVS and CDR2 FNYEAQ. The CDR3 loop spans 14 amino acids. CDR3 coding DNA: TGTGCCAGCAGCTTCCAGGACAGCACAGATACGCAGTATTTT. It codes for CASSFQDSTDTQYF.

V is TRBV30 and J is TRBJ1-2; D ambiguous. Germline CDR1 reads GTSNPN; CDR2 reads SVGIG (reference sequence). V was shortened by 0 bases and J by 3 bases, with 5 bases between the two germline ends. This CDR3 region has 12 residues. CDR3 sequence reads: CAWSVLDYGYTF. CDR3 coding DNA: TGTGCCTGGAGTGTACTAGACTATGGCTACACCTTC.

Written as DNA, the CDR3 is TGTGCCAGTAGTATCCTCCAGGGATACACTGAAGCTTTCTTT. Translated: CASSILQGYTEAFF. The rearrangement joins TRBV19 to TRBJ1-1, with D possibly TRBD1 on 5 matching bases. V gave up 3 bases and J gave up 3 bases, with 11 bases separating them. The CDR3 consists of 14 residues. Germline V gene lookup returns CDR1 LNHDA and CDR2 SQIVND (reference sequence). The full variable domain, rest sourced from reference TRBV19 and TRBJ1-1, is DGGITQSPKYLFRKEGQNVTLSCEQNLNHDAMYWYRQDPGQGLRLIYYSQIVNDFQKGDIAEGYSVSREKKESFPLTVTSAQKNPTAFYLCASSILQGYTEAFFGQGTRLTVV.

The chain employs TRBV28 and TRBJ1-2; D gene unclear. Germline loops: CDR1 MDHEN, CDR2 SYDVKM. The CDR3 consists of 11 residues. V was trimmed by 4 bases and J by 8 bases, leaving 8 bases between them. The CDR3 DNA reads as TGTGCCAGCAGTTCTCACGTCGGCTACACCTTC. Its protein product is CASSSHVGYTF.

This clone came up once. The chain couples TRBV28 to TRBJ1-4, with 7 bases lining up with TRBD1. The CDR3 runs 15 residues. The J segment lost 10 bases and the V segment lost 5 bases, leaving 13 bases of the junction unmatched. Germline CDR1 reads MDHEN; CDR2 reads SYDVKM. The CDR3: CASSPRQGSSGKLFF. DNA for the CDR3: TGTGCCAGCAGTCCAAGACAGGGCTCATCTGGAAAACTGTTTTTT.